The T cell receptor (beta chain) described here comes from a study of T cells in Graves' hyperthyroidism and ophthalmopathy. The study's findings and limits: Ophthalmopathy, as predicted by the model, came a median 6.5 months after the prediction. Most expanded thyroid clonotypes above 0.001 also appeared in blood.

TCR beta CDR3 sequences were amplified from RNA transcripts. TCR CDR3 regions were first amplified by RT-PCR with HTBI primers. MiXCR, run by TCRdb on the multiplex PCR reads, gives a single entry per CDR3 protein. The sample has 190,000 or so distinct CDR3 sequences, 15% to 20% seen once. J lost 9 bases, V lost 7 bases, and 6 bases had no gene match. This CDR3 has 13 amino acids. CDR1 and CDR2 from the germline V gene are GTSNPN and SVGIG (reference sequence). This clonotype was observed many times. Its specificity is unknown. Specimen: blood. This clonotype originated in a middle-aged man with Graves' hyperthyroidism. J is TRBJ2-1 and V is TRBV30, with 13 bases identical to TRBD2. CDR3 region: CASLAGGTGEQFF. In nucleotides, the CDR3 is TGTGCCTCACTAGCGGGGGGGACGGGTGAGCAGTTCTTC.